A selection of T cell receptor beta chains follows, all from one sample in a study of early T cells in non-severe SARS-CoV-2 infection. TCRdb called the 5' RACE reads again in MiXCR, with one record for every CDR3 protein. The repertoire includes tens of thousands of distinct CDR3 sequences, 9% to 10% of them detected once, and 9.5% to 15% sits in the top ten. The specimen was whole blood. These receptors originate from an adult who was a healthcare worker with PCR-confirmed SARS-CoV-2 infection or an uninfected control (not recorded which). The CDR3 runs from the conserved cysteine through the conserved F or W. The order of the fields is V gene, D gene, clone size, J gene, CDR3 protein, CDR3 DNA. D genes are given only for firm matches. Clone size, where shown, is once, few, many, or a class for clones that have expanded.

v_gene: TRBV27
d_gene: NA
abundance: many
j_gene: TRBJ1-4
CDR3aa: CASKRARGEKLFF
CDR3nt: TGTGCCAGCAAGAGGGCGCGAGGCGAAAAACTGTTTTTT

v_gene: TRBV11-2
d_gene: NA
abundance: many
j_gene: TRBJ2-3
CDR3aa: CASSQRTGGGANTQYF
CDR3nt: TGTGCCAGCAGCCAGCGAACGGGCGGAGGTGCCAATACGCAGTATTTT

v_gene: TRBV5-1
d_gene: TRBD1
abundance: few
j_gene: TRBJ1-1
CDR3aa: CASSFVGQGITEAFF
CDR3nt: TGCGCCAGCAGCTTCGTTGGACAGGGAATCACTGAAGCTTTCTTT

v_gene: TRBV29-1
d_gene: NA
abundance: few
j_gene: TRBJ2-7
CDR3aa: CSALDGTYEQYF
CDR3nt: TGCAGCGCATTGGACGGTACCTACGAGCAGTACTTC

v_gene: TRBV19
d_gene: NA
abundance: few
j_gene: TRBJ1-1
CDR3aa: CASSPQPGQKAEAFF
CDR3nt: TGTGCCAGTAGTCCCCAGCCGGGACAAAAGGCTGAAGCTTTCTTT

v_gene: TRBV6-1
d_gene: TRBD1
abundance: NA
j_gene: TRBJ1-5
CDR3aa: CATYGQAAQPQHF
CDR3nt: TGTGCCACCTACGGACAGGCTGCTCAGCCCCAGCATTTT

v_gene: TRBV3-1
d_gene: NA
abundance: few
j_gene: TRBJ2-3
CDR3aa: CASSPEHPTDTQYF
CDR3nt: TGTGCCAGCAGCCCGGAGCACCCCACAGATACGCAGTATTTT

v_gene: TRBV11-3
d_gene: TRBD2
abundance: many
j_gene: TRBJ2-1
CDR3aa: CASSSRTSGGHEQFF
CDR3nt: TGTGCCAGCAGCTCAAGGACTAGCGGGGGCCATGAGCAGTTCTTC

v_gene: TRBV30
d_gene: NA
abundance: NA
j_gene: TRBJ2-7
CDR3aa: CAWSAGAEQYF
CDR3nt: TGTGCCTGGAGCGCCGGTGCCGAGCAGTACTTC

v_gene: TRBV28
d_gene: NA
abundance: few
j_gene: TRBJ2-1
CDR3aa: CASSLDRDNEQFF
CDR3nt: TGTGCCAGCAGTCTGGACAGAGACAATGAGCAGTTCTTC

v_gene: TRBV3-1
d_gene: NA
abundance: many
j_gene: TRBJ2-2
CDR3aa: CASSQPYGTGELFF
CDR3nt: TGTGCCAGCAGCCAGCCTTACGGGACCGGGGAGCTGTTTTTT

v_gene: TRBV29-1
d_gene: NA
abundance: NA
j_gene: TRBJ2-1
CDR3aa: CSVEMLSISQFF
CDR3nt: TGCAGCGTTGAAATGCTCAGTATCTCGCAGTTCTTC

v_gene: TRBV6-5
d_gene: NA
abundance: medium-sized
j_gene: TRBJ1-1
CDR3aa: CASSYGGTEAFF
CDR3nt: TGTGCCAGCAGTTACGGGGGGACTGAAGCTTTCTTT

v_gene: TRBV5-6
d_gene: TRBD2
abundance: many
j_gene: TRBJ2-3
CDR3aa: CASSLERGQSTDTQYF
CDR3nt: TGTGCCAGCAGCTTGGAGCGGGGGCAGAGCACAGATACGCAGTATTTT

v_gene: TRBV23-1
d_gene: TRBD2
abundance: many
j_gene: TRBJ2-1
CDR3aa: CASSQTWPSGRNNEQFF
CDR3nt: TGCGCCAGCAGTCAAACGTGGCCTAGCGGGAGAAACAATGAGCAGTTCTTC

v_gene: TRBV6-6
d_gene: NA
abundance: many
j_gene: TRBJ1-3
CDR3aa: CASGAGELNTIYF
CDR3nt: TGTGCCAGCGGAGCAGGGGAACTAAACACCATATATTTT

v_gene: TRBV5-1
d_gene: NA
abundance: many
j_gene: TRBJ2-7
CDR3aa: CASSLRDRPDLYEQYF
CDR3nt: TGCGCCAGCAGCTTGAGGGACCGTCCGGACCTCTACGAGCAGTACTTC

v_gene: TRBV25-1
d_gene: NA
abundance: NA
j_gene: TRBJ1-1
CDR3aa: CASRSIGSFTEAFF
CDR3nt: TGTGCCAGCAGGTCAATAGGGAGTTTCACTGAAGCTTTCTTT

v_gene: TRBV7-9
d_gene: TRBD1
abundance: many
j_gene: TRBJ1-2
CDR3aa: CASSSSRQGVYTF
CDR3nt: TGTGCCAGCAGCTCTTCCCGACAGGGCGTCTACACCTTC

v_gene: TRBV4-2
d_gene: TRBD1
abundance: many
j_gene: TRBJ1-1
CDR3aa: CASSLNRGEAFF
CDR3nt: TGTGCCAGCAGCTTAAACAGGGGTGAGGCTTTCTTT

v_gene: TRBV20-1
d_gene: TRBD1
abundance: many
j_gene: TRBJ1-6
CDR3aa: CSARVGQGRLLHHF
CDR3nt: TGCAGTGCTAGAGTGGGACAGGGAAGGCTCCTCCACCACTTT

v_gene: TRBV28
d_gene: NA
abundance: few
j_gene: TRBJ1-1
CDR3aa: CASRLGASNTEAFF
CDR3nt: TGTGCCAGCAGGCTTGGGGCCTCGAACACTGAAGCTTTCTTT

v_gene: TRBV12-3/TRBV12-4
d_gene: NA
abundance: many
j_gene: TRBJ1-1
CDR3aa: CASGRNTEAFF
CDR3nt: TGTGCCAGCGGCAGGAACACTGAAGCTTTCTTT

v_gene: TRBV12-3/TRBV12-4
d_gene: NA
abundance: NA
j_gene: TRBJ1-2
CDR3aa: CASSRDHYGYTF
CDR3nt: TGTGCCAGCTCACGGGACCACTATGGCTACACCTTC

v_gene: TRBV27
d_gene: NA
abundance: few
j_gene: TRBJ1-4
CDR3aa: CASSFTAFATNEKLFF
CDR3nt: TGTGCCAGCAGTTTCACCGCCTTTGCAACTAATGAAAAACTGTTTTTT

v_gene: TRBV20-1
d_gene: NA
abundance: many
j_gene: TRBJ1-3
CDR3aa: CSARGWRSGNTIYF
CDR3nt: TGCAGTGCTAGAGGGTGGCGCTCTGGAAACACCATATATTTT

v_gene: TRBV7-9
d_gene: NA
abundance: many
j_gene: TRBJ1-2
CDR3aa: CASSFPRVRYGYTF
CDR3nt: TGTGCCAGCAGCTTCCCCAGGGTACGGTATGGCTACACCTTC

v_gene: TRBV12-3/TRBV12-4
d_gene: NA
abundance: many
j_gene: TRBJ2-7
CDR3aa: CASSLGGGMSYEQYF
CDR3nt: TGTGCCAGCAGTTTAGGCGGGGGCATGTCCTACGAGCAGTACTTC